This T cell receptor beta chain came from a study of cytotoxic CD8 clonotypes in ibrutinib-treated CLL. Germline CDR1 is MDHEN and CDR2 is SYDVKM. The CDR3 runs to 16 residues. With 4 bases clipped from V and 4 bases from J, the junction kept 9 bases outside the gene matches. Clones were sequenced by immunoSEQ multiplex PCR, and TCRdb holds only the in-frame ones, with some missing. The repertoire holds some 140,000 clones, with 80% to 95% as singletons. The input for sequencing was PBMCs, taken after 12 months of ibrutinib treatment. This TCR derives from a human donor with chronic lymphocytic leukemia. The J gene is TRBJ2-3, the V gene TRBV28, with 9 bases that match TRBD2. Written as DNA, the CDR3 is TGTGCCAGCAGTTCACCGGGACTAGCTCTCTCAGATACGCAGTATTTT. Amino acid sequence: CASSSPGLALSDTQYF.